This TCR beta chain was profiled in a study of CD8 T cells in ankylosing spondylitis. This clonotype showed up many times. As yet, its antigen is unknown. Study results and limitations: Disease-linked clones bore a CD8+ phenotype, appearing relatively rarely in peripheral blood. The study looked at matched synovial fluid samples from ankylosing spondylitis patients. Disease-linked clones were reported to be significantly enriched there.

This CDR3 has 16 amino acids. Trimming shortened V by 5 bases and J by 10 bases, and 23 bases separated the two germline ends. Per germline, CDR1 MNHEY and CDR2 SMNVEV (reference sequence). In making TCR beta libraries, quantitative 5'-RACE with molecular barcodes was used. TCRdb passed the 5' RACE reads through MiXCR, listing each CDR3 protein once. The sample has about 300,000 distinct CDR3 sequences, more than 20% seen once; the top ten hold roughly 3.6%. The sequence derives from a female donor with ankylosing spondylitis or in good health (not recorded which). The rearrangement joins TRBV27 to TRBJ1-4; tentatively, D is TRBD1 (5 bases). Sequencing input: blood, either unsorted or a sorted T cell fraction (not recorded which). The CDR3 DNA follows: TGTGCCAGCAGTCCGAAGGCGAGCGGACAAAGGGGAAAACTGTTTTTT. Protein product: CASSPKASGQRGKLFF.